Below, 22 T cell receptor beta chains from the same sample are listed, as sequenced in a study of blood T cell repertoires in COVID-19. TCRdb keeps only in-frame clones here, not all; method: immunoSEQ multiplex PCR. The sample records under 200,000 clones, over 75% being singletons. The sample taken for sequencing was peripheral blood. The receptors come from a man between 45 and 60 years old with acute or convalescent COVID-19.

This clone has only a few counts. The chain links TRBV3-1 (or the pseudogene TRBV3-2) to TRBJ1-2; tentative D call: TRBD1 (5 bases). Per germline, CDR1 LGHDT and CDR2 YNNKEL (reference sequence). This CDR3 is 18 amino acids long. Trimming took off 2 bases at V and 0 bases at J, with 19 bases between the two ends. The CDR3 DNA sequence: TGTGCCAGCAGCCAATTGGTCCCGGGACTTCAAGCTAACTATGGCTACACCTTC. Translation gives CASSQLVPGLQANYGYTF.

The chain has TRBV4-2 and TRBJ2-1, with a tentative D call TRBD2 (5 bases). The CDR3 runs to 11 residues. Germline loops: CDR1 LGHNA, CDR2 YNFKEQ. With 7 bases removed from V and 9 bases from J, the gap between germline ends came to 10 bases. CDR3 in amino acids: CASKGAVEQFF. CDR3 nucleotide sequence: TGTGCCAGCAAGGGAGCGGTTGAGCAGTTCTTC.

This clone was seen a handful of times. The chain is built from TRBV7-9 and TRBJ1-3; D remains unclear. The V end lost 5 bases, the J end lost 5 bases, and 13 bases lay between the germline ends. The CDR3 spans 14 residues. The germline CDR1 and CDR2 sequences are SEHNR and FQNEAQ (reference sequence). DNA of the CDR3: TGTGCCAGCAGCCAACAACGGGTTCGAAACACCATATATTTT. It encodes CASSQQRVRNTIYF.

This clone was counted once. This chain links TRBV29-1 with TRBJ1-4; 11 bases agree with TRBD1. CDR1 is SQVTM, CDR2 ANQGSEA, per germline. This CDR3 spans 14 amino acids. V lost 6 bases, J lost 8 bases, and 8 bases stayed unmatched. The CDR3 nucleotides read TGCAGCGTCGGCCCCGGGACAGGGGGGGAAAAACTGTTTTTT. Protein sequence: CSVGPGTGGEKLFF.

This rearrangement joins TRBV25-1 to TRBJ1-3; maybe TRBD1 (5 bases). The CDR3 is made up of 13 amino acids. V gave up 4 bases and J gave up 4 bases, with 8 bases separating them. Germline V gives CDR1 MGHDK, CDR2 SYGVNS. The CDR3 region is CASSVSGGNTIYF. The DNA of the CDR3 is TGTGCCAGCAGTGTCTCAGGGGGAAACACCATATATTTT.

J is TRBJ2-2 and V is TRBV19; the match to TRBD1 covers 8 bases. The CDR3 has 15 residues. The germline V gene encodes CDR1 LNHDA and CDR2 SQIVND (reference sequence). After removal of 7 bases from V and 6 bases from J, the junction contained 10 bases not matched to a gene. CDR3 nucleotide sequence: TGTGCCAGTACCCCACAGGGGGGAGTGGCCGGGGAGCTGTTTTTT. It specifies CASTPQGGVAGELFF.

The V gene is TRBV19, the J gene TRBJ1-5; TRBD1 matches at 8 bases. The CDR3 has 16 residues. V was pared by 4 bases and J by 7 bases, with 12 bases of the junction left unmatched. Germline CDR1 LNHDA, CDR2 SQIVND (reference sequence). CDR3 protein: CASSTPPGQGAQPQHF. CDR3 nucleotides: TGTGCCAGTAGTACCCCCCCCGGACAGGGTGCCCAGCCCCAGCATTTT.

This chain uses TRBV4-1 with TRBJ2-6; possibly TRBD2 for D (6 bases). Germline CDR1 is MGHRA and CDR2 is YSYEKL. Trimming shortened V by 4 bases and J by 2 bases, and 12 bases separated the two germline ends. The CDR3 is 16 residues long. The CDR3: CASSRSGGPGANVLTF. The CDR3 DNA reads TGCGCCAGCAGCCGATCCGGGGGACCTGGGGCCAACGTCCTGACTTTC.

V gene TRBV5-1 combines with J gene TRBJ2-1; 10 positions agree with TRBD2. Germline CDR1 SGHRS, CDR2 YFSETQ. V lost 1 base and J lost 7; bases outside the gene matches: 2. This CDR3 has 14 amino acids. DNA for the CDR3: TGCGCCAGCAGCTTGAAACTAGCGGGGAATGAGCAGTTCTTC. The encoded protein is CASSLKLAGNEQFF.

The rearrangement uses TRBV28 and TRBJ1-1; TRBD1 matches at 7 bases. J was trimmed by 8 bases and V by 7 bases; bases with no gene match: 10. The CDR3 totals 13 residues. The germline CDR1 and CDR2 sequences are MDHEN and SYDVKM. Here the CDR3 reads CASTSRKQGEAFF. In DNA form, the CDR3 reads TGTGCCAGCACTTCTCGAAAACAGGGGGAAGCTTTCTTT. Full variable domain (missing parts from reference TRBV28 and TRBJ1-1): DVKVTQSSRYLVKRTGEKVFLECVQDMDHENMFWYRQDPGLGLRLIYFSYDVKMKEKGDIPEGYSVSREKKERFSLILESASTNQTSMYLCASTSRKQGEAFFGQGTRLTVV.

J is TRBJ1-6 and V is TRBV29-1; the D is unclear. V lost 5 bases and J lost 7, with 12 bases in between. The germline CDR1 and CDR2 sequences are SQVTM and ANQGSEA. CDR3 length: 13 amino acids. CDR3 in DNA: TGCAGCGTTCGGAGAGAACCGAATTCACCCCTCCACTTT. Protein product: CSVRREPNSPLHF. The variable domain in full, completed from reference TRBV29-1 and TRBJ1-6, reads SAVISQKPSRDICQRGTSLTIQCQVDSQVTMMFWYRQQPGQSLTLIATANQGSEATYESGFVIDKFPISRPNLTFSTLTVSNMSPEDSSIYLCSVRREPNSPLHFGNGTRLTVT.

V gene TRBV25-1 combines with J gene TRBJ2-2; 12 bases map to TRBD2. The CDR3 covers 17 residues. Germline V gene sequence: CDR1 MGHDK, CDR2 SYGVNS. V shed 4 bases and J 5 bases; nucleotides not matched to a gene: 8. Written as DNA, the CDR3 is TGTGCCAGCAGTGGGGGGCTGGGGACTAGCGGGACCGGGGAGCTGTTTTTT. It codes for CASSGGLGTSGTGELFF.

This chain connects TRBV6-6 to TRBJ1-6, with 9 bases lining up with TRBD1. CDR3 size: 16 residues. Germline CDR1 and CDR2: MNHNY and SVGAGI (reference sequence). V was clipped by 6 bases and J by 10 bases; unmatched bases: 13. The CDR3, as DNA: TGTGCCAGCAGCCAGGGACAGGGACAAGTGAGATCACCCCTCCACTTT. It codes for CASSQGQGQVRSPLHF.

In nucleotides, the CDR3 is TGTGCCAGCAGCTTAACAGGACAGAAGAACACCGGGGAGCTGTTTTTT. It codes for CASSLTGQKNTGELFF. The rearrangement uses TRBV7-3 and TRBJ2-2; D is perhaps TRBD1 (6 bases). The CDR3 extends over 16 amino acids. Per germline, CDR1 SGHTA and CDR2 FQGTGA. The V end was cut by 0 bases, the J end by 1 base, with 9 bases between. Using reference TRBV7-3 and TRBJ2-2 for the parts outside the CDR3, the full variable domain is GAGVSQTPSNKVTEKGKYVELRCDPISGHTALYWYRQSLGQGPEFLIYFQGTGAADDSGLPNDRFFAVRPEGSVSTLKIQRTERGDSAVYLCASSLTGQKNTGELFFGEGSRLTVL.

This chain connects TRBV19 to TRBJ2-5, with TRBD2 matching 8 bases. CDR3 length equals 14 residues. The V and J ends lost 7 bases and 5 bases, in that order; junction bases with no gene match: 9. Germline assignment: CDR1 LNHDA and CDR2 SQIVND (reference sequence). The CDR3 bases are TGTGCCAGTAAAAGGAGCGGGGGCCGGGAGACCCAGTACTTC. As protein: CASKRSGGRETQYF.

The V gene is TRBV10-2, the J gene TRBJ2-1; TRBD2 matches at 14 bases. The CDR3 runs 18 residues. V lost 3 bases, J lost 4 bases, and 8 bases stayed unmatched. Per the germline V gene, CDR1 is WSHSY and CDR2 is SAAADI. Written as DNA, the CDR3 is TGCGCCAGCAGTGACTCCCAGGGACTAGCGGGAGTATACAATGAGCAGTTCTTC. It encodes CASSDSQGLAGVYNEQFF.

This clone was seen only once. The V gene is TRBV28, the J gene TRBJ1-3, with D possibly being TRBD1 (5 bases). Deletions cut 5 bases from V and 0 bases from J, with 17 bases between. Germline CDR1 MDHEN, CDR2 SYDVKM. The CDR3 runs to 17 residues. As DNA, the CDR3 is TGTGCCAGCAGTCCCCCCCGGGGGGGTCACTCTGGAAACACCATATATTTT. It translates to CASSPPRGGHSGNTIYF. Filled out from reference TRBV28 and TRBJ1-3, the complete variable domain reads DVKVTQSSRYLVKRTGEKVFLECVQDMDHENMFWYRQDPGLGLRLIYFSYDVKMKEKGDIPEGYSVSREKKERFSLILESASTNQTSMYLCASSPPRGGHSGNTIYFGEGSWLTVV.

V usage is TRBV5-4 and J usage is TRBJ1-5, with 8 bases identical to TRBD1. J lost 6 bases, V lost 4 bases, and 9 bases had no gene match. The CDR3 is 15 amino acids. Per the germline V gene, CDR1 is SGHNT and CDR2 is YYREEE (reference sequence). CDR3: CASSTGQGAGQPQHF. The CDR3 nucleotides are TGTGCCAGCAGCACAGGACAGGGCGCCGGTCAGCCCCAGCATTTT.

The chain links TRBV5-1 to TRBJ2-2; D ambiguous. CDR1 is SGHRS and CDR2 is YFSETQ in the germline V gene. Trimming stripped 4 bases from V and 5 bases from J, with 15 bases between. The CDR3 extends over 15 amino acids. The CDR3 DNA follows: TGCGCCAGCAGCCTCACCTGGCCCCCGACCGGGGAGCTGTTTTTT. It codes for CASSLTWPPTGELFF.

The gene calls are TRBV11-2 and TRBJ2-2; D unresolved. V lost 7 bases, J lost 4 bases, and 10 bases lay in between. CDR3 length: 13 residues. Germline loops: CDR1 SGHAT, CDR2 FQNNGV. CDR3 amino acids: CASTLGGTGELFF. The CDR3 nucleotides read TGTGCCAGCACCCTCGGTGGCACCGGGGAGCTGTTTTTT.

The chain links TRBV7-2 to TRBJ1-6; D unclear. Per the germline V gene, CDR1 is SGHTA and CDR2 is FQGNSA. The CDR3 length is 15 residues. V lost 1 base and J lost 7, with 11 bases in between. The CDR3 spells CASSLVPTENSPLHF. DNA for the CDR3: TGTGCCAGCAGCTTAGTCCCGACTGAGAATTCACCCCTCCACTTT.

The chain couples TRBV12-3 or TRBV12-4 to TRBJ1-6; D remains ambiguous. The CDR3 is made up of 13 amino acids. Trimming cost V 1 base and J 8 bases, with 6 bases left between them. CDR3 DNA sequence: TGTGCCAGCAGTTTAGGAGGATATTCACCCCTCCACTTT. It encodes CASSLGGYSPLHF.